Listed below are T cell receptor beta chains from one sample, sequenced in a study of CDR3 diversity in severe acne. TCRdb recomputed calls from the PCR reads with MiXCR, one row per CDR3 protein. The sample lists about 90,000 distinct CDR3 sequences, around 50% occurring once. What was sequenced was blood. Receptors were obtained from a male donor with severe acne vulgaris. Both conserved end residues are part of each CDR3. D genes are given only for firm matches. Clone size is given for some rows only: seen once, a few or many times, or a class if the clone is expanded.

>few|TRBJ2-2|TRBV2|TRBD2
TGTGCCTCTAACCCGCGCGGCGGGAGTTTGGACACCGGGGAGCTGTTTTTT
CASNPRGGSLDTGELFF
>.|TRBJ2-7|TRBV6-1|.
TGTGCCTCTAGCGGGACAGGGTTCTACGAGCAGTACTTC
CASSGTGFYEQYF
>.|TRBJ2-7|TRBV7-9|.
TGTGCCAGCAGCTTAAACGACTTCGGCGCGGAGCAGTACTTC
CASSLNDFGAEQYF
>.|TRBJ2-2|TRBV7-8|.
.
CASSLQTGTSSYEQYFGELFF
>.|TRBJ1-1|TRBV25-1|.
TGTGCCAGCGAGGGGTATGACACTGAAGCTTTCTTT
CASEGYDTEAFF
>medium-sized|TRBJ2-7|TRBV28|TRBD2
TGTGCCAGCAGGCCTAGCGGCTACGAGCAGTACTTC
CASRPSGYEQYF
>many|TRBJ2-1|TRBV7-3|.
TGTGCCAGCAGCTTAAACGCGATAGCGGAATACAATGAGCAGTTCTTC
CASSLNAIAEYNEQFF
>.|TRBJ1-2|TRBV4-1|.
TGCGCCAGCAGCGATGGGGGGCGCGGTGGCTACACCTTC
CASSDGGRGGYTF
>many|TRBJ2-2|TRBV7-9|.
TGTGCCAGCAGCTTAGGGAGGGAACGGGGGACAGCAGCCACCGGGGAGCTGTTTTTT
CASSLGRERGTAATGELFF
>few|TRBJ1-2|TRBV6-5|.
TGTGCCAGCAGTTACTCGCAGGGGCCGGGGGGCTACACCTTC
CASSYSQGPGGYTF
>few|TRBJ2-7|TRBV2|.
TGTGCCAGCAGAGGGGGGTTGGAGCAGTACTTC
CASRGGLEQYF
>.|TRBJ1-1|TRBV2|TRBD1
TGTGCCAGCAGTCCAAGACAGGGTATGGACACTGTAGCTTTCTTT
CASSPRQGMDTVAFF
>medium-sized|TRBJ2-7|TRBV7-2|.
TGTGCCAGCAGCTTAGGGACGCAAGGTGAGCAGTACTTC
CASSLGTQGEQYF
>medium-sized|TRBJ2-1|TRBV7-6|TRBD1
TGTGCCAGCAGCAGTCGCCGGGACAGGGCCTACAATGAGCAGTTCTTC
CASSSRRDRAYNEQFF
>.|TRBJ2-3|TRBV6-2/TRBV6-3|TRBD2
TGTGCCAGCACCCGACTAGCGGGAGGAGGAGGCACAGATACGCAGTATTTT
CASTRLAGGGGTDTQYF
>many|TRBJ1-2|TRBV7-3|.
TGTGCCAGCAGCCCCGGGCCAGGGGAGCAAGGCTACACCTTC
CASSPGPGEQGYTF
>.|TRBJ1-1|TRBV11-2|.
TGTGCCAGCAGCTTAGACTTGGGGTACACTGAAGCTTTCTTT
CASSLDLGYTEAFF
>.|TRBJ2-5|TRBV5-6|.
TGTGCCAGCAGCTTGGCCAGGAACAAAGAGACCCAGTACTTC
CASSLARNKETQYF
>.|TRBJ1-1|TRBV7-9|.
TGTGCCAGCAGTCCTAGGGTGCCTGGGATGAACACTGAAGCTTTCTTT
CASSPRVPGMNTEAFF
>.|TRBJ2-7|TRBV10-3|.
TGTGCCAGCAGAGACGCCTATCGCTCCTACGAGCAGTACTTC
CASRDAYRSYEQYF
>many|TRBJ2-3|TRBV20-1|TRBD1
TGCAGTGCTGAGGACAGGGGCTTGAGCACAGATACGCAGTATTTT
CSAEDRGLSTDTQYF
>.|TRBJ1-4|TRBV6-5|.
TGTGCCAGCAGTGAGGAGGGGACTTCCGAAAAACTGTTTTTT
CASSEEGTSEKLFF
>.|TRBJ2-2|TRBV12-3/TRBV12-4|.
TGTGCCATCAGACTCACTAGCCCGAACACCGGGGAGCTGTTTTTT
CAIRLTSPNTGELFF
>many|TRBJ1-2|TRBV12-3/TRBV12-4|TRBD1
TGTGCCAGCAGTTGGGCCGGGACAGGGAAAGGAGGCTACACCTTC
CASSWAGTGKGGYTF
>.|TRBJ2-1|TRBV24-1|TRBD2
TGTGCCACCAGTGATTTGACTAGCGGGAGGGCCCACAATGAGCAGTTCTTC
CATSDLTSGRAHNEQFF
>once|TRBJ2-2|TRBV7-9|TRBD2
TGTGCCGGCAGCCTCACTAGCGGGAGAACCGGGGAGCTGTTTTTT
CAGSLTSGRTGELFF
>few|TRBJ2-6|TRBV25-1|.
TGTGCCAGCAGTGAATTCCCGGTTAGCTCTGGGGCCAACGTCCTGACTTTC
CASSEFPVSSGANVLTF
>.|TRBJ2-7|TRBV7-9|TRBD1
TGTGCCAGCAGCCCCGGGACAGTCTTCTACCAGCAGTACTTC
CASSPGTVFYQQYF
>once|TRBJ2-2|TRBV7-7|.
TGTGCTAGCAGCTTAAGGCACACGACAGAGCTGTTTTTT
CASSLRHTTELFF
>.|TRBJ2-2|TRBV20-1|.
TGCAGTGCTCTCTCGATGGGAGGCGGCGGGGAGCTGTTTTTT
CSALSMGGGGELFF
>.|TRBJ1-1|TRBV7-8|.
TGTGCCAGCAGTCCCAACATCTTGAACACTGAAGCTTTCTTT
CASSPNILNTEAFF
>many|TRBJ1-4|TRBV2|.
TGTGCCAGCAGTGGTTTGGGGGGCGCGAGAGAAAAACTGTTTTTT
CASSGLGGAREKLFF
>.|TRBJ1-5|TRBV20-1|.
TGCAGTGCTAGACGACTGGACAGTCAAGAGACCCAGCATTTT
CSARRLDSQETQHF
>few|TRBJ2-1|TRBV15|TRBD2
TGTGCCACCAGCAGAGGGTCTAGCGGGACCTACAATGAGCAGTTCTTC
CATSRGSSGTYNEQFF
>many|TRBJ2-3|TRBV5-1|TRBD1
TGCGCCAGTTTCCTCGGGACAGGAGGGCCGCAGTATTTT
CASFLGTGGPQYF
>medium-sized|TRBJ2-3|TRBV10-3|.
TGTGCCATCAGTGAGTCAAGGACTTTCGACTATACGCAGTATTTT
CAISESRTFDYTQYF
>many|TRBJ2-5|TRBV5-1|.
TGCGCCAGCAGCTTTGGGGGAGAAGAGACCCAGTACTTC
CASSFGGEETQYF